This T cell receptor beta chain derives from a study of CD8 T cells in ankylosing spondylitis (dated by TCRdb to about 2017). Describing the broader study: To find TCR variants linked to disease, the study profiled T cell receptor beta repertoires in ankylosing spondylitis patients and healthy donors. The whole study cohort included about a hundred healthy donors and under 30 ankylosing spondylitis patients. Peripheral blood was sampled, and synovial fluid was additionally collected from ankylosing spondylitis patients. What the work shows at the level of the full study, not this receptor alone: Some TCR beta motif variants had previously been reported in synovial fluid and blood of reactive arthritis patients, which suggested common disease-initiation mechanisms. A CD8+ phenotype was shown by the disease-linked clones, which were found at relatively low frequencies in peripheral blood. Blood from ankylosing spondylitis patients appeared to be characterized by a TCR beta motif composed of several highly homologous amino acid variants. According to the report, matched synovial fluid samples from ankylosing spondylitis patients were significantly enriched for the disease-linked clones.

The CDR3, from cysteine to phenylalanine, totals 15 residues. CDR3 DNA is the only sequence kept; it has 45 bases, read in frame from the first base. Via the germline V gene, CDR1 is SGHVS and CDR2 FQNEAQ. The germline ends are 10 bases apart after V is trimmed by 1 base and J by 0 bases. This clonotype was recorded many times. Its specific antigen is unknown. No base quality values were provided; no much bigger clone lies one nucleotide off. TCRdb lists the instrument as Illumina HiSeq 2500. TCR beta libraries were prepared by quantitative 5'-RACE with molecular barcodes. Per the original workflow: A new computational method based on a probabilistic model of VDJ rearrangement was used to identify disease-linked TCR variants. TCRdb reran the public reads through fastp at Q25 and MiXCR, keeping productive beta chains. Every entry covers one CDR3 protein and lists the most common genes and DNA from its rows. The V and J calls and clone size come from TCRdb's table, not from the authors' own analysis. For this sample there are 220,000 or so distinct CDR3 sequences; 15% to 20% appear just once. The top ten hold about two fifths of the sample.

The source is a male donor with ankylosing spondylitis. Sequencing was performed on blood, either unsorted or a sorted T cell fraction (not recorded which). Recombination linked TRBV7-8 to TRBJ2-7; a tentative D match to TRBD1 spans 6 bases. The DNA sequence reads TGTGCCAGCAGCTTAGTAGGGACATACTCCTACGAGCAGTACTTC. Its protein reads: CASSLVGTYSYEQYF.